The 22 T cell receptor beta chains presented below share a single source sample, sequenced in a study of T cells in Graves' hyperthyroidism and ophthalmopathy. Amplification yielded TCR beta CDR3 regions, with RNA transcripts as the source. The HTBI primer set served for first-round RT-PCR of the TCR CDR3. Each CDR3 protein gets one entry after TCRdb re-called the multiplex PCR reads with MiXCR. The table has roughly 700,000 distinct CDR3 sequences, 15% to 20% seen once. The specimen was blood. Source of these receptors: a man between 50 and 59 years old with Graves' hyperthyroidism.

The chain uses TRBV6-2 or TRBV6-3 and TRBJ1-6, with no clear D. CDR3 length: 15 residues. Germline CDR1 reads MNHEY; CDR2 reads SVGEGT. Trimming shortened V by 2 bases and J by 10 bases, and 15 bases separated the two germline ends. The CDR3 loop is CASSYRQEGRSPLHF. The CDR3 bases are TGTGCCAGCAGTTACAGGCAGGAGGGAAGATCACCCCTCCACTTT.

This chain links TRBV28 with TRBJ2-5; D is uncertain. The CDR3 runs 14 residues. Germline values: CDR1 MDHEN, CDR2 SYDVKM. V gave up 2 bases and J gave up 5 bases, with 12 bases separating them. The CDR3 DNA reads as TGTGCCAGCAGTTTAAGGGTCTTAAAGGAGACCCAGTACTTC. Its translation is CASSLRVLKETQYF. The entire variable domain, with the rest obtained from reference TRBV28 and TRBJ2-5, is as follows: DVKVTQSSRYLVKRTGEKVFLECVQDMDHENMFWYRQDPGLGLRLIYFSYDVKMKEKGDIPEGYSVSREKKERFSLILESASTNQTSMYLCASSLRVLKETQYFGPGTRLLVL.

The chain joins TRBV9 to TRBJ1-5; D is ambiguous. The V end was cut by 9 bases, the J end by 7 bases, with 26 bases between. CDR1 is SGDLS and CDR2 is YYNGEE in the germline V gene. There are 16 residues in the CDR3. In DNA, the CDR3 is TGTGCCAACCGCCCCCCCTTATGGGCTAAGGAACAGCCCCAGCATTTT. Protein sequence: CANRPPLWAKEQPQHF.

In this sample, this clonotype turned up a few times. The CDR3 reads CASTAREDYGYTF. The CDR3, as DNA: TGTGCCAGTACGGCCAGGGAGGACTATGGCTACACCTTC. V gene TRBV19 combines with J gene TRBJ1-2, with D possibly being TRBD1 (5 bases). This CDR3 region has 13 residues. Between the trimmed V and J ends, which lost 7 bases and 3 bases, there was a span of 12 bases. The germline V gene encodes CDR1 LNHDA and CDR2 SQIVND (reference sequence).

This clonotype was recorded at least ten times. This chain joins TRBV20-1 and TRBJ2-7, with 9 positions matching TRBD1. The CDR3 consists of 15 residues. Germline CDR1 and CDR2: DFQATT and SNEGSKA (reference sequence). V shed 4 bases and J 1 base; nucleotides not matched to a gene: 8. The CDR3 protein is CSATPRGQGSYEQYF. The DNA of the CDR3 is TGCAGTGCTACCCCAAGGGGACAGGGATCCTACGAGCAGTACTTC.

Ten or more counts support this clonotype. Here the CDR3 DNA reads TGTGCCAGCAGTACAGGGGGCGGTGTCACTGAAGCTTTCTTT. It is translated as CASSTGGGVTEAFF. The chain recombines TRBV28 with TRBJ1-1; 9 bases fit TRBD1. Trimming cost V 5 bases and J 4 bases; bases outside gene matches: 5. The CDR3 runs to 14 residues. Germline CDR1 MDHEN, CDR2 SYDVKM.

There are many counts of this clonotype. The chain joins TRBV12-3 or TRBV12-4 to TRBJ1-1; D not certain. V was cut by 7 bases and J by 4 bases, with 16 bases left in between. This CDR3 region has 14 residues. In DNA, the CDR3 is TGTGCCAGCACCCCCGGTCGGGGTAGCACTGAAGCTTTCTTT. Its translation: CASTPGRGSTEAFF.

This clonotype occurred once. The chain links TRBV27 to TRBJ2-3, with D maybe TRBD2 (6 bases). V shed 6 bases and J shed 2 bases, with 18 bases lying between them. Germline V lookup: CDR1 MNHEY, CDR2 SMNVEV (reference sequence). The CDR3 is 16 amino acids. The CDR3 DNA is TGTGCCAGCAGCCTGACGGGGGTCGGGGACACAGATACGCAGTATTTT. This sequence encodes CASSLTGVGDTDTQYF.

This clonotype was observed many times. The rearrangement links TRBV5-6 to TRBJ1-1, with D perhaps TRBD1 (5 bases). CDR3 length equals 17 residues. V was cut by 0 bases and J by 1 base, with 16 bases left in between. CDR1 is SGHDT and CDR2 is YYEEEE in the germline V gene. CDR3 residues: CASSLGSLGLRNTEAFF. In DNA form, the CDR3 reads TGTGCCAGCAGCTTGGGTAGCTTGGGACTCCGGAACACTGAAGCTTTCTTT.

At least ten counts were recorded for this clonotype. The chain carries TRBV19 and TRBJ1-3; D is unresolved. This CDR3 region has 12 residues. From germline, CDR1 is LNHDA and CDR2 SQIVND (reference sequence). V was clipped by 6 bases and J by 3 bases, with 6 bases between them. The CDR3 here is CASSRNGNTIYF. Here the CDR3 DNA reads TGTGCCAGTAGCCGAAATGGAAACACCATATATTTT.

There are a few counts of this clonotype. The rearrangement uses TRBV6-1 and TRBJ1-4; D is possibly TRBD1 (6 bases). The germline V gene encodes CDR1 MNHNS and CDR2 SASEGT. This CDR3 has 16 amino acids. Between the trimmed V and J ends, which lost 6 bases and 7 bases, there was a span of 21 bases. CDR3 bases: TGTGCCAGCAGCTCAGGGACTAAAGGGGGTTTTGAAAAACTGTTTTTT. This translates into CASSSGTKGGFEKLFF.

This clonotype has ten or more counts. The gene calls are TRBV2 and TRBJ2-1, with 9 bases matching TRBD1. The CDR3 is 16 residues long. Trimming removed 5 bases from V and 4 bases from J; junction bases left unmatched: 9. Germline CDR1 is SNHLY and CDR2 is FYNNEI. The CDR3 reads CASSLVRDRAYNEQFF. The CDR3 DNA sequence: TGTGCCAGCAGTTTAGTCCGGGACAGGGCATACAATGAGCAGTTCTTC. Based on the CDR3 plus reference TRBV2 and TRBJ2-1, the full variable domain is EPEVTQTPSHQVTQMGQEVILRCVPISNHLYFYWYRQILGQKVEFLVSFYNNEISEKSEIFDDQFSVERPDGSNFTLKIRSTKLEDSAMYFCASSLVRDRAYNEQFFGPGTRLTVL.

A few counts support this clonotype. The V gene is TRBV19, the J gene TRBJ1-1, with D uncertain. The CDR3 has 13 residues. Germline assignment: CDR1 LNHDA and CDR2 SQIVND (reference sequence). The V gene lost 4 bases and the J gene lost 3 bases, with 9 bases spanning the gap. This CDR3 reads CASSTEGDTEAFF. The CDR3 coding sequence is TGTGCCAGTAGTACGGAGGGTGACACTGAAGCTTTCTTT.

This clonotype was picked up many times. The chain couples TRBV5-1 to TRBJ2-1; D uncertain. Trimming stripped 0 bases from V and 7 bases from J, with 8 bases between. The V gene's germline CDR1 is SGHRS and CDR2 YFSETQ. The CDR3 is made up of 13 amino acids. CDR3 in amino acids: CASSLESSNEQFF. In nucleotides, the CDR3 is TGCGCCAGCAGCTTGGAGTCCAGTAATGAGCAGTTCTTC.

V and J are TRBV6-1 and TRBJ1-6, with 7 nucleotides matching TRBD1. V shed 8 bases, J shed 6 bases, and the junction held 19 bases outside the gene matches. CDR3 length: 18 residues. Germline values: CDR1 MNHNS, CDR2 SASEGT. CDR3 DNA sequence: TGTGCCAGCGGGCGTCGACAGGGAAGTGATCCTCGTAATTCACCCCTCCACTTT. Its translation is CASGRRQGSDPRNSPLHF.

This clonotype has a count of ten or more. The chain uses TRBV27 and TRBJ1-4, with unresolved D. Germline CDR1 is MNHEY and CDR2 is SMNVEV (reference sequence). The V end was cut by 3 bases, the J end by 8 bases, with 13 bases between. This CDR3 has 14 amino acids. In nucleotides, the CDR3 is TGTGCCAGCAGTTTGAGGCAAAACAGAGAAAAACTGTTTTTT. This translates into CASSLRQNREKLFF.

At least ten counts were recorded for this clonotype. This sequence joins TRBV30 and TRBJ1-1; D is ambiguous. V was pared by 1 base and J by 3 bases, with 9 bases between. Germline CDR1 and CDR2: GTSNPN and SVGIG (reference sequence). The CDR3 loop spans 13 amino acids. CDR3 sequence reads: CAWSADGHTEAFF. DNA of the CDR3: TGTGCCTGGAGTGCCGACGGGCACACTGAAGCTTTCTTT.

In its sample, this clonotype was seen a few times. The rearrangement uses TRBV5-1 and TRBJ1-2, with D possibly being TRBD1 (6 bases). Between the trimmed V and J ends, which lost 0 bases and 0 bases, there was a span of 18 bases. Germline V CDR1 and CDR2: SGHRS, YFSETQ. The CDR3 loop spans 18 amino acids. The CDR3 nucleotides read TGCGCCAGCAGCTTGGGTACCGGGACAAGCACTACTAACTATGGCTACACCTTC. Amino acid sequence: CASSLGTGTSTTNYGYTF.

The chain uses TRBV7-6 and TRBJ2-1; D may be TRBD2 (6 bases). Germline V gene lookup returns CDR1 SGHVS and CDR2 FNYEAQ. This CDR3 comprises 17 residues. Trimming took off 5 bases at V and 7 bases at J, with 24 bases between the two ends. In DNA form, the CDR3 reads TGTGCCAGCAGCGGAACATCCGGAGGGGTTTCAAGGAATGAGCAGTTCTTC. This translates into CASSGTSGGVSRNEQFF.

This clonotype has just a few counts. The germline gene is not matched at one end of the junction; a read error may be the cause. The J gene is TRBJ2-1, the V gene TRBV5-1; D perhaps matches TRBD2 (5 bases). The CDR3 consists of 15 residues. Germline V gene data show CDR1 as SGHRS and CDR2 as YFSETQ. The CDR3 bases are TGCGCCAGCAGCTTGGGAGCGAGCGGCTACGATGAGCAGTTCTTC. This translates into CASSLGASGYDEQFF.

This clonotype was detected only a few times. The chain couples TRBV24-1 to TRBJ2-1; no firm D call. The germline gives CDR1 KGHDR, CDR2 SFDVKD. V was pared by 3 bases and J by 5 bases, with 13 bases between. The CDR3 covers 15 residues. The CDR3 DNA reads TGTGCCACCAGTGATAAACCACCACCCAACAATGAGCAGTTCTTC. Its translation: CATSDKPPPNNEQFF.

This clonotype was observed a few times. J is TRBJ2-7 and V is TRBV6-1; no clear D gene. V was pared by 7 bases and J by 0 bases, with 13 bases between. In germline, CDR1 is MNHNS, CDR2 SASEGT. The CDR3 contains 14 residues. The CDR3 protein is CASTRGNPSYEQYF. The CDR3 DNA reads as TGTGCCAGCACCCGCGGAAATCCCTCCTACGAGCAGTACTTC.